This TCR beta chain emerged from a study of CD8+ T cells in alopecia areata. Study information: In an open-label trial, patients got 5 to 10 mg tofacitinib twice daily.

About this clone: Its antigen is unknown.

Findings of the study overall: Patients showed less clear TCR sequence sharing than mice, possibly partly because of HLA diversity. Affected lesional scalp, above all in alopecia totalis/universalis, was more clonal than normal scalp. Scalp samples also yield sequences from resident alphabeta T cells of normal skin.

The sequencing template was cDNA reverse transcribed from extracted RNA. The method was immunoSEQ multiplex PCR; TCRdb's version includes in-frame clones alone and lacks a portion of them. The sample holds 140,000 to 150,000 clones, around three fifths seen once. This TCR derives from a human donor with alopecia areata. The starting material was CD4+ T cells sorted from blood, obtained at week 0.

CDR3 residues: CAWSAPGQGIYEQYF. The CDR3 coding sequence is TGTGCCTGGAGTGCTCCGGGACAGGGGATCTACGAGCAGTACTTC. V gene TRBV30 combines with J gene TRBJ2-5; 10 bases map to TRBD1. The end of the DNA fits TRBJ2-7 better, so the J call may be wrong. CDR1 and CDR2 (germline): GTSNPN, SVGIG (reference sequence). The CDR3 length is 15 residues.